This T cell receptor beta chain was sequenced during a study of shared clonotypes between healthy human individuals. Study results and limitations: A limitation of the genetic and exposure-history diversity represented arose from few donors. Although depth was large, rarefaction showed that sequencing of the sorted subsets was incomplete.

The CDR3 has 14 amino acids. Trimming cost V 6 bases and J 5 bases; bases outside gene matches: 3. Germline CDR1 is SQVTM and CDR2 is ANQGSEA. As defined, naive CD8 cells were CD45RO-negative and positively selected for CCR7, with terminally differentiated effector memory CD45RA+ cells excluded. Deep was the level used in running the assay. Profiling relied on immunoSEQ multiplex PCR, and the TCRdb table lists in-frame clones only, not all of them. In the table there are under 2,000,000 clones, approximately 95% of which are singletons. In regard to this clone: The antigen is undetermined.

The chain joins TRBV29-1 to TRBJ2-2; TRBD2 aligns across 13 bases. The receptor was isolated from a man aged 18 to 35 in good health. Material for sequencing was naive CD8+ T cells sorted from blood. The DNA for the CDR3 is TGCAGCGTCTCGACTAGCGGGAGGACCGGGGAGCTGTTTTTT. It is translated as CSVSTSGRTGELFF.